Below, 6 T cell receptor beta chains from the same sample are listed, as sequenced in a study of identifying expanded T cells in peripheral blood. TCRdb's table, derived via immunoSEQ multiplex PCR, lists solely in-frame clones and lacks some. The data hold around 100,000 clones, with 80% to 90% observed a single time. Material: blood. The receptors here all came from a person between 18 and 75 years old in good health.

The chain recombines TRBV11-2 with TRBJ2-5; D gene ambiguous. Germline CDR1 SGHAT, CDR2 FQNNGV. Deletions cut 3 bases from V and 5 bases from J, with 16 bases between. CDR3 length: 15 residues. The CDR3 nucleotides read TGTGCCAGCAGCTTCGAGGTACAAGGATGGGAGACCCAGTACTTC. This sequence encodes CASSFEVQGWETQYF.

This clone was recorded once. In DNA, the CDR3 is TGTGCCAGCGCTGACCGAAGGAGGGCAGATACGCAGTATTTT. Translation: CASADRRRADTQYF. This chain uses TRBV6-1 with TRBJ2-3; weak D call: TRBD2 (6 bases). The CDR3 is 14 residues long. V lost 8 bases and J lost 4, with 16 bases in between. Germline CDR1 MNHNS, CDR2 SASEGT.

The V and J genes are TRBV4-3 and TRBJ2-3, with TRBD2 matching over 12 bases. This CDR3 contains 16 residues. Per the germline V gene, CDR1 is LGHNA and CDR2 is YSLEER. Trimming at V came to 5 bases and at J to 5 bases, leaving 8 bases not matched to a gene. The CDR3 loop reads CASSRLAGEAGDTQYF. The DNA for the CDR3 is TGCGCCAGCAGCAGACTAGCGGGAGAAGCGGGAGATACGCAGTATTTT.

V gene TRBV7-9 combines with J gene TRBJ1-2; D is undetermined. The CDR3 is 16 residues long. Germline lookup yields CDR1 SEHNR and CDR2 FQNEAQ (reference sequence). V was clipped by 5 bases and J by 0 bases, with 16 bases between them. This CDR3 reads CASSVGIPVSNYGYTF. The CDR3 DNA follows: TGTGCCAGCAGCGTGGGGATCCCAGTGTCTAACTATGGCTACACCTTC.

The CDR3 coding sequence is TGTGCCAGCAGCCAGGCGGGAGGGCCGAGCACAGATACGCAGTATTTT. Its protein is CASSQAGGPSTDTQYF. V and J are TRBV14 and TRBJ2-3; 9 nucleotides agree with TRBD2. The CDR3 totals 16 residues. Germline CDR1 reads SGHDN; CDR2 reads FVKESK. Losses at the gene ends were 3 bases for V and 0 bases for J; bases not matched to a gene: 4.

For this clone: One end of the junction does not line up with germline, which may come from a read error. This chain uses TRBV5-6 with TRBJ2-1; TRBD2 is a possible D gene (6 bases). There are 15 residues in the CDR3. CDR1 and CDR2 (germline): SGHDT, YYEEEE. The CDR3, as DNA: TGTGCCAGCAGCTTCGGGACTCTCTCCCACAATGAGCAGTTCTTC. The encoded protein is CASSFGTLSHNEQFF.